This T cell receptor (beta chain) was identified in a study of T cell repertoires in ileal Crohn's disease. Across the study: The M6 sample came from neoterminal ileum during colonoscopy after surgery.

On this clone: Its antigen is still unknown.

Time point here: neoterminal ileum biopsy at postoperative endoscopy, about 6 months after surgery. This CDR3 is 15 amino acids long. Trimming shortened V by 6 bases and J by 4 bases, and 13 bases separated the two germline ends. Germline V lookup: CDR1 MDHEN, CDR2 SYDVKM. General study findings and limits: Postoperative endoscopy occurred within one year, median approximately 6.8 months. Active smokers at surgery had more clonal expansions than non-smokers.

TCRB immunosequencing input was roughly 500 nanograms of biopsy DNA per sample. Generated by immunoSEQ multiplex PCR, the TCRdb table keeps only in-frame clones and is missing some. The table shows a few thousand clones, with 69% occurring only once. This sequence was found in an adult with Crohn's disease. Sample: ileal tissue. The J gene is TRBJ2-6, the V gene TRBV28; possibly TRBD1 for D (6 bases). This chain's CDR3 is CASSFTGSGANVLTF. CDR3 nucleotides: TGTGCCAGCAGCTTCACAGGGTCGGGGGCCAACGTCCTGACTTTC.